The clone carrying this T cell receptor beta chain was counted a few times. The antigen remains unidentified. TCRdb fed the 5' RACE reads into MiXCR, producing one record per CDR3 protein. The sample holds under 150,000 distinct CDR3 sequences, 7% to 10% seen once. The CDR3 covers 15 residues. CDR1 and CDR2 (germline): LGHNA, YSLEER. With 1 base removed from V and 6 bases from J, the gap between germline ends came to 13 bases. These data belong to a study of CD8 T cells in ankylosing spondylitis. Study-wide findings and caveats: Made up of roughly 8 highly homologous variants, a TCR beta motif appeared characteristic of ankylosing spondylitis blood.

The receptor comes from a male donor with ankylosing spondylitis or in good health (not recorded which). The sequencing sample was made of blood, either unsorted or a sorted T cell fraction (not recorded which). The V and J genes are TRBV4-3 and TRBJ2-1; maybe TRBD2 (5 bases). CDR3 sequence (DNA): TGCGCCAGCAGCCAAGGTACGGGATCCCTCAATGAGCAGTTCTTC. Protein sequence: CASSQGTGSLNEQFF.